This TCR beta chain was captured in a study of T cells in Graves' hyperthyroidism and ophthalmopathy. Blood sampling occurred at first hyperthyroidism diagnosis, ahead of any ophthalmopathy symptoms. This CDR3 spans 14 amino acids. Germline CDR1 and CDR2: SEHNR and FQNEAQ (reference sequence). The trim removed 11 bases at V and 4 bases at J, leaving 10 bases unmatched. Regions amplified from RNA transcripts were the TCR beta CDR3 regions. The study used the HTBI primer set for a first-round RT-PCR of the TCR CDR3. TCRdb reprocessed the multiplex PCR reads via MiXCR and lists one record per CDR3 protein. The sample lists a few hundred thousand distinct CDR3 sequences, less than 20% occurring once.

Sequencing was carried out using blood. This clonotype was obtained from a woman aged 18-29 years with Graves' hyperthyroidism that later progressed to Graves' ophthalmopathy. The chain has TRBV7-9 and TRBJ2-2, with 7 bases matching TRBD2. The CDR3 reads CALLVWGGTGELFF. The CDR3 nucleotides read TGTGCCCTCCTCGTATGGGGGGGCACCGGGGAGCTGTTTTTT.